The present TCR beta chain was sequenced within a study of shared clonotypes between healthy human individuals. Overall study context: With ages of 18 to 49, the donors were a couple of women and a few men.

With 3 bases removed from V and 6 bases from J, the gap between germline ends came to 20 bases. CDR1 is SGDLS and CDR2 is YYNGEE in the germline V gene. The CDR3 has 16 amino acids. How the authors handled the data: ImmunoSEQ only sent back junction sequences with no quality scores, so filtering was done differently. Sequenced by immunoSEQ multiplex PCR; TCRdb stores in-frame clones only, minus some. V, J and clone size reflect that table, while D and trimming were determined from the DNA. The sample shows around 1.6 million clones, 95% to 99% of them seen only once. About this clone itself: The antigen is undetermined.

General observations from the study: Depth was large, yet rarefaction showed that sorted-subset sequencing was incomplete.

Sequencing was performed on naive CD4+ T cells sorted from blood. The subset was: CD45RA+ positively selected. The TCR sequence derives from a man aged 30 to 45 in good health. The chain uses TRBV9 and TRBJ2-3; perhaps TRBD2 as D (7 bases). The CDR3 DNA is TGTGCCAGCAGCGCCCACCCTGGGGGGGCAAGGGATACGCAGTATTTT. Amino acids: CASSAHPGGARDTQYF.